This T cell receptor beta chain was found in a study of blood T cell repertoires in COVID-19. Turning to the study itself: Sources were T cells, B-cell-depleted T cells, or PBMCs; the material itself was cDNA or gDNA.

Authors' processing steps: Reference gene primer amplification gave nucleated cell count estimates. Assay used: immunoSEQ multiplex PCR; TCRdb lists only in-frame clones, some missing. The V and J calls and clone size are taken from that table; D and trimming were inferred from the DNA. The profile covers around 150,000 clones, with around 81% appearing a single time and 5% to 6% taken by the ten largest. Germline values: CDR1 ENHRY, CDR2 SYGVKD. The J segment lost 5 bases and the V segment lost 7 bases, leaving 10 bases of the junction unmatched. The CDR3 contains 14 residues. Recruits, aged roughly 18 to 89 years, lived in 20 to 30 US areas. For recovered donors of Cohort 3, there were two negative PCRs, clearance, or symptom resolution.

The chain uses TRBV10-3 and TRBJ2-7; 8 bases line up with TRBD2. This clonotype was sampled from a man aged 40-50 years who had recovered from COVID-19. Sequencing was done on a sample of PBMCs or T cells enriched from blood (not recorded which). The CDR3 sequence: CAITPTSGPNEQYF. The CDR3 bases are TGTGCCATCACCCCAACTAGCGGCCCCAACGAGCAGTACTTC.